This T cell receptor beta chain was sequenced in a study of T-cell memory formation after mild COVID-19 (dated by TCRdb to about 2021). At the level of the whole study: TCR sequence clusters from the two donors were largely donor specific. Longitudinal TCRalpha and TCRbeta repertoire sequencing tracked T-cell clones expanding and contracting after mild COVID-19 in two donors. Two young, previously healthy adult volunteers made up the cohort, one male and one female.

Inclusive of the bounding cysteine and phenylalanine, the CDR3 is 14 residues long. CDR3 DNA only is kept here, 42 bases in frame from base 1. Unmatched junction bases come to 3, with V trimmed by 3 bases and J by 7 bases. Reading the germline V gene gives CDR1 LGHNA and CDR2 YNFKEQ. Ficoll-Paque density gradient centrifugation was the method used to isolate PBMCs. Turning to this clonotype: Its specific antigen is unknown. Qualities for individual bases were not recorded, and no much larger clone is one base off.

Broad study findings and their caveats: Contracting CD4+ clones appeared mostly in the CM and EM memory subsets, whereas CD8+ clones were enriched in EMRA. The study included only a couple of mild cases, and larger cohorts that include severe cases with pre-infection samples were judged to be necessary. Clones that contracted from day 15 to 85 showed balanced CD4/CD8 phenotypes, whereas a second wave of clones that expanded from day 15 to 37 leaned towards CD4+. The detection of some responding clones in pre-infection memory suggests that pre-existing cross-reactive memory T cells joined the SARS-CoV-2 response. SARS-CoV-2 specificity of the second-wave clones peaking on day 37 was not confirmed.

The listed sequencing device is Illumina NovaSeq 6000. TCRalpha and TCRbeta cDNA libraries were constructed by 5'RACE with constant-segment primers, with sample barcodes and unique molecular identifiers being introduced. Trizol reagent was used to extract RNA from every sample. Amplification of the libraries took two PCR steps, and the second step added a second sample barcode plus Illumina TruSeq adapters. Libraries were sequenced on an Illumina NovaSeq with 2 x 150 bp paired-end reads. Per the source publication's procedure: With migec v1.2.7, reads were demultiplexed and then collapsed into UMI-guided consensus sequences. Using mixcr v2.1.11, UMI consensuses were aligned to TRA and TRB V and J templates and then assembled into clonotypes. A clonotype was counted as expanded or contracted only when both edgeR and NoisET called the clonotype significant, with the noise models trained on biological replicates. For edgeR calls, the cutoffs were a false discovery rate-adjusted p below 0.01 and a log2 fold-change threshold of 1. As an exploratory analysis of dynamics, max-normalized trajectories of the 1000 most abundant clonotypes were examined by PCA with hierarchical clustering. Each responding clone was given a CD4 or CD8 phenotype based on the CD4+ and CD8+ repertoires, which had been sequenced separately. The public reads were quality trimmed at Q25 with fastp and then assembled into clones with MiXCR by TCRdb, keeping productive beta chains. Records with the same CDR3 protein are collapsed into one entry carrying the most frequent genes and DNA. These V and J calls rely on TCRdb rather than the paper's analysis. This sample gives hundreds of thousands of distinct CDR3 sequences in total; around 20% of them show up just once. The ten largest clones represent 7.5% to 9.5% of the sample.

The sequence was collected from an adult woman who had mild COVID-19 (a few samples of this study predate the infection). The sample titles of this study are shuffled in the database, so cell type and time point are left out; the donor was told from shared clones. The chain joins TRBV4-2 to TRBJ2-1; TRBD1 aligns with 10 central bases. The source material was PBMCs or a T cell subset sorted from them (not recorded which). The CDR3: CASSQAGQGNEQFF. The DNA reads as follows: TGTGCCAGCAGCCAGGCGGGACAGGGGAATGAGCAGTTCTTC.